This section outlines one T cell receptor (beta chain) sequence together with its context. Its antigen is not known. The assay was immunoSEQ multiplex PCR, and TCRdb's table has in-frame clones only and misses some. The sample shows some 2,800 clones, approximately 29% of them seen only once. The CDR3 loop spans 18 amino acids. CDR1 is SGHRS and CDR2 is YFSETQ in the germline V gene. Trimming cost V 3 bases and J 4 bases; bases outside gene matches: 15. The record originates from a study of T cells in localized non-small cell lung cancer. Broader study findings: Blood T cell density predicted longer survival; adjacent-lung clonality, shorter. Only one tumor region went through sequencing, so heterogeneity may still be there. A median of approximately 50 clones ranked among the top 100 in tumor appeared in adjacent lung. Tumor showed lower T cell clonality than uninvolved adjacent lung, where it was highest.

The sequencing here drew on lung tumor tissue, taken before any cancer treatment. The origin of this receptor is a male donor at least 60 years old with stage II squamous cell lung carcinoma. This sequence joins TRBV5-1 and TRBJ2-3; 9 nucleotides match TRBD1. In nucleotides, the CDR3 is TGCGCCAGCAGCTCCGGGACAGGGAATAGGAACGTTCCAGATACGCAGTATTTT. Residues: CASSSGTGNRNVPDTQYF. Supplemented by reference TRBV5-1 and TRBJ2-3, the full variable domain reads KAGVTQTPRYLIKTRGQQVTLSCSPISGHRSVSWYQQTPGQGLQFLFEYFSETQRNKGNFPGRFSGRQFSNSRSEMNVSTLELGDSALYLCASSSGTGNRNVPDTQYFGPGTRLTVL.